The 17 T cell receptor beta chains reported below all come from one sample, sequenced in a study of beta chain features in type 1 diabetes. Broader study findings: The study found moderately but significantly shorter TCRB CDR3s in all four CD4+ subsets of Type 1 diabetes patients.

What was sequenced were expressed TCRB transcripts, since all of the isolated RNA had been reverse transcribed. TCRdb's table, derived via immunoSEQ multiplex PCR, lists solely in-frame clones and lacks some. The table lists nearly 700,000 clones, over 10% of them singletons. These receptors have no known antigen. The sample taken for sequencing was naive CD4+ T cells from blood. These TCRs come from a man between 18 and 29 years old with type 1 diabetes.

This clone was detected only a few times. V and J are TRBV9 and TRBJ1-6; the D is unclear. Trimming took 0 bases from V and 8 from J, leaving 12 bases between them. The germline gives CDR1 SGDLS, CDR2 YYNGEE. CDR3 length: 15 amino acids. Here the CDR3 reads CASSVGGKVDSPLHF. DNA for the CDR3: TGTGCCAGCAGCGTAGGGGGAAAGGTCGATTCACCCCTCCACTTT.

The chain links TRBV5-1 to TRBJ2-7; 9 positions match TRBD1. The germline CDR1 and CDR2 sequences are SGHRS and YFSETQ. V dropped 2 bases and J dropped 2; count of bases not matched to a gene: 2. The CDR3 runs 14 residues. The CDR3 sequence is CASSFGTGTYEQYF. DNA for the CDR3: TGCGCCAGCAGCTTCGGGACAGGGACCTACGAGCAGTACTTC.

For this clone: The sample contains more than one DNA sequence encoding this CDR3. The chain employs TRBV2 and TRBJ1-1; no firm D call. This CDR3 has 11 residues. V was pared by 6 bases and J by 0 bases, with 2 bases between. Germline-derived CDR1 and CDR2 are SNHLY and FYNNEI. CDR3 DNA sequence: TGTGCCAGCAGCCTGAACACTGAAGCTTTCTTT. Its protein product is CASSLNTEAFF.

Remarks on this clone: Distinct nucleotide sequences in the sample also encode this CDR3. The chain carries TRBV7-2 and TRBJ1-5; a possible D gene is TRBD1 (6 bases). V was cut by 0 bases and J by 2 bases, with 8 bases left in between. This CDR3 comprises 15 residues. Germline V CDR1 and CDR2: SGHTA, FQGNSA. For the CDR3, the DNA is TGTGCCAGCAGCTTAGCGGGGGCGGGCAATCAGCCCCAGCATTTT. As protein: CASSLAGAGNQPQHF. Complete variable domain (other parts from reference TRBV7-2 and TRBJ1-5): GAGVSQSPSNKVTEKGKDVELRCDPISGHTALYWYRQSLGQGLEFLIYFQGNSAPDKSGLPSDRFSAERTGGSVSTLTIQRTQQEDSAVYLCASSLAGAGNQPQHFGDGTRLSIL.

The chain combines TRBV18 with TRBJ2-7, with D uncertain. The V gene lost 5 bases and the J gene lost 1 base, with 6 bases spanning the gap. CDR1 is KGHSH and CDR2 is LQKENI in the germline V gene. The CDR3 spans 12 residues. This CDR3 reads CASSILSYEQYF. The DNA of the CDR3 is TGTGCCAGCTCAATTCTATCCTACGAGCAGTACTTC.

V usage is TRBV11-2 and J usage is TRBJ2-1; perhaps TRBD2 as D (5 bases). There are 13 residues in the CDR3. Germline lookup yields CDR1 SGHAT and CDR2 FQNNGV. Trimming removed 1 base at V and 7 bases at J, with 8 bases between. CDR3: CASSLVRGNEQFF. The CDR3 coding sequence is TGTGCCAGCAGCTTAGTCCGGGGTAATGAGCAGTTCTTC.

In its sample, this clone was seen a few times. J is TRBJ1-6 and V is TRBV19; unclear D gene. The CDR3 spans 12 residues. Trimming cost V 6 bases and J 8 bases, with 8 bases left between them. The germline V gene encodes CDR1 LNHDA and CDR2 SQIVND (reference sequence). CDR3 loop: CASSPWDSPLHF. CDR3 sequence (DNA): TGTGCCAGTAGCCCCTGGGATTCACCCCTCCACTTT.

V is TRBV7-9 and J is TRBJ2-7, with 7 bases matching TRBD2. The length of the CDR3 is 15 residues. The germline gives CDR1 SEHNR, CDR2 FQNEAQ (reference sequence). V trimming: 1 base; J trimming: 4 bases; junction bases outside the gene matches: 7. CDR3 in DNA: TGTGCCAGCAGCTTAGGTGCCAGCGGGATGTACGAGCAGTACTTC. Its translation is CASSLGASGMYEQYF. The full variable domain, rest sourced from reference TRBV7-9 and TRBJ2-7, is DTGVSQNPRHKITKRGQNVTFRCDPISEHNRLYWYRQTLGQGPEFLTYFQNEAQLEKSRLLSDRFSAERPKGSFSTLEIQRTEQGDSAMYLCASSLGASGMYEQYFGPGTRLTVT.

The CDR3 DNA reads as TGCAGCGTTTCGGGACAGCTTCTTAGCACAGATACGCAGTATTTT. Translating gives CSVSGQLLSTDTQYF. The chain joins TRBV29-1 to TRBJ2-3, with TRBD1 identical over 7 bases. CDR3 size: 15 residues. Germline lookup yields CDR1 SQVTM and CDR2 ANQGSEA. V dropped 5 bases and J dropped 0; count of bases not matched to a gene: 8.

The V call is TRBV7-2, the J call TRBJ2-5, with a possible D match to TRBD2 (6 bases). Trimming stripped 1 base from V and 7 bases from J, with 13 bases between. CDR1 is SGHTA, CDR2 FQGNSA, per germline. The CDR3 runs to 14 residues. The CDR3 DNA sequence: TGTGCCAGCAGCTTAGATGGCAGGAGGGGGACCCAGTACTTC. It is translated as CASSLDGRRGTQYF.

This clone was recorded a few times. The chain employs TRBV4-1 and TRBJ1-5; possible D gene TRBD1, 5 bases. CDR1 and CDR2 from the germline V gene are MGHRA and YSYEKL. The CDR3 extends over 16 amino acids. V shed 4 bases and J shed 5 bases, with 18 bases lying between them. CDR3 in amino acids: CASSLHGLQVDQPQHF. CDR3 bases: TGCGCCAGCAGCCTCCACGGGCTACAGGTTGATCAGCCCCAGCATTTT.

This clone was recorded a few times. CDR3 nucleotides: TGCGCCAGCAGCTTGGCCAGGAACTCCTACGAGCAGTACTTC. Translating it yields CASSLARNSYEQYF. V is TRBV5-1 and J is TRBJ2-7; the D is unclear. Germline loops: CDR1 SGHRS, CDR2 YFSETQ. This CDR3 has 14 amino acids. The V end was cut by 0 bases, the J end by 0 bases, with 7 bases between.

The gene calls are TRBV4-1 and TRBJ2-1, with a possible D match to TRBD1 (5 bases). CDR1 and CDR2 from the germline V gene are MGHRA and YSYEKL. V gave up 4 bases and J gave up 0 bases, with 10 bases separating them. The CDR3 has 15 amino acids. CDR3 in DNA: TGCGCCAGCAGCCCACAGGTAAACTCCTACAATGAGCAGTTCTTC. It encodes CASSPQVNSYNEQFF.

This clone was detected a few times. This chain uses TRBV5-1 with TRBJ1-2, with a weak D call TRBD1 (5 bases). The germline V gene has CDR1 SGHRS and CDR2 YFSETQ. The CDR3 loop spans 13 amino acids. The V and J ends lost 7 bases and 4 bases respectively, with 14 bases between them. In nucleotides, the CDR3 is TGCGCCAGCTCATCCGGGGACGGCTATGGCTACACCTTC. Its translation: CASSSGDGYGYTF.

A few counts support this clone. This chain joins TRBV10-3 and TRBJ1-5, with 7 nucleotides matching TRBD1. The CDR3 spans 14 residues. The germline CDR1 and CDR2 sequences are ENHRY and SYGVKD. Trimming removed 3 bases from V and 7 bases from J; junction bases left unmatched: 6. CDR3 loop: CAISEGGQGQPQHF. The CDR3 DNA follows: TGTGCCATCAGTGAAGGGGGCCAGGGACAGCCCCAGCATTTT.

In its sample, this clone was seen a few times. This rearrangement joins TRBV9 to TRBJ2-4; D tentatively reads TRBD1 or TRBD2 (5 bases each). CDR3 size: 19 residues. V lost 0 bases and J 0 bases, leaving 19 bases between the germline ends. The germline V gene encodes CDR1 SGDLS and CDR2 YYNGEE. The CDR3 reads CASSVATDTGGLAKNIQYF. The CDR3 region has the DNA TGTGCCAGCAGCGTAGCTACGGACACAGGAGGACTAGCCAAAAACATTCAGTACTTC.

This clone was found a few times. The V and J genes are TRBV25-1 and TRBJ1-5; 11 bases are shared with TRBD1. The CDR3 sequence is 14 residues long. Germline loops: CDR1 MGHDK, CDR2 SYGVNS. The ends lost 4 bases at V and 6 bases at J; junction bases unmatched: 2. CDR3 nucleotide sequence: TGTGCCAGCAGTGGGACAGGGGGCAGTCAGCCCCAGCATTTT. It translates to CASSGTGGSQPQHF. Supplemented by reference TRBV25-1 and TRBJ1-5, the full variable domain reads EADIYQTPRYLVIGTGKKITLECSQTMGHDKMYWYQQDPGMELHLIHYSYGVNSTEKGDLSSESTVSRIRTEHFPLTLESARPSHTSQYLCASSGTGGSQPQHFGDGTRLSIL.